This TCR beta chain was sequenced in a study of blood T cell repertoires in COVID-19. Study summary: From the United States, Italy and Spain came samples of acute and convalescent COVID-19.

Here immunoSEQ multiplex PCR was the method, and the copy in TCRdb shows in-frame clones only, minus some. The repertoire holds approximately 170,000 clones, around 85% seen once, with around 3.5% in the top ten. The sample was PBMCs or T cells enriched from blood (not recorded which). This TCR came from a woman between 25 and 40 years old who had recovered from COVID-19.

CDR3 bases: TGTGCCAGTAGTTCGGACAGTACGGCATATTCACCCCTCCACTTT. Translation gives CASSSDSTAYSPLHF. The chain links TRBV19 to TRBJ1-6, with a tentative D call TRBD1 (6 bases). This CDR3 spans 15 amino acids. Between the trimmed V and J ends, which lost 5 bases and 8 bases, there was a span of 16 bases. Per germline, CDR1 LNHDA and CDR2 SQIVND (reference sequence).